The T cell receptor beta chain under discussion was sequenced for a study of OX40 agonist ivuxolimab in advanced cancers. Assay: immunoSEQ multiplex PCR; the TCRdb copy retains only in-frame clones and omits some. This sample yields about 68,000 clones, of which around 86% are seen a single time; approximately 7% belongs to the top ten. Study findings and constraints: On average, CD8+ T cells showed a greater number of expanded clones than CD4+.

The V gene lost 8 bases and the J gene lost 0 bases, with 14 bases spanning the gap. Germline V lookup: CDR1 MNHEY, CDR2 SVGAGI. CDR3 length: 15 residues. With respect to this clone: Its antigen is unidentified.

The starting material was CD4+ or CD8+ T cells sorted from blood, obtained in a trial of the OX40 agonist ivuxolimab. The origin of this receptor is an adult with an advanced solid tumor such as melanoma, head and neck, liver or kidney cancer. The rearrangement uses TRBV6-5 and TRBJ2-4, with no clear D. CDR3 in DNA: TGTGCCAGCTCCTCACCCGAACTAGCCAAAAACATTCAGTACTTC. Amino acids: CASSSPELAKNIQYF.